This section outlines one T cell receptor (beta chain) sequence together with its context. Trimming cost V 3 bases and J 4 bases, with 15 bases left between them. Per the germline V gene, CDR1 is LGHNA and CDR2 is YNFKEQ. The CDR3 has 15 amino acids. The data were obtained in a study of blood T cell repertoires in COVID-19. Libraries were prepared by immunoSEQ multiplex PCR; TCRdb keeps only in-frame clonotypes and omits some of them. The sample includes about 150,000 clones, about 90% of them seen just once. The sequenced material came from peripheral blood. The chain combines TRBV4-2 with TRBJ1-1; possibly TRBD1 for D (5 bases). This clonotype originated in a man aged 45 to 65 with acute or convalescent COVID-19. CDR3 DNA sequence: TGTGCCAGCAGCCAGTTCGCTCGGGGGACCACTGAAGCTTTCTTT. Translation: CASSQFARGTTEAFF.